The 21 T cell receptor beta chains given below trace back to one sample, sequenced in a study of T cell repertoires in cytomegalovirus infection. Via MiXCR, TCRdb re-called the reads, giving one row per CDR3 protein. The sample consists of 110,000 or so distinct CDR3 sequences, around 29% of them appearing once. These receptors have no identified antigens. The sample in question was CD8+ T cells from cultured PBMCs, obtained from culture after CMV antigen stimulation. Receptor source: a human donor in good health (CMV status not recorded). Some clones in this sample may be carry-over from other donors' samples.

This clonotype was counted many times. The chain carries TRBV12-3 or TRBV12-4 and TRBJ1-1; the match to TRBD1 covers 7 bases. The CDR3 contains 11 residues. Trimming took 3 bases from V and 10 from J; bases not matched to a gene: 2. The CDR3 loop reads CASSLGDRAFF. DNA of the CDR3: TGTGCCAGCAGTTTGGGGGACAGAGCTTTCTTT.

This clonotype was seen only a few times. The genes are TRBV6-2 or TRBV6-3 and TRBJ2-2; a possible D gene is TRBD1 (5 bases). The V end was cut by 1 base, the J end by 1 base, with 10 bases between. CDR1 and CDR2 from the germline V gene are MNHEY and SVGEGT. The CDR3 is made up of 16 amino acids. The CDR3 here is CASSYYPQGNTGELFF. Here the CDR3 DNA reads TGTGCCAGCAGTTACTACCCGCAGGGGAACACCGGGGAGCTGTTTTTT.

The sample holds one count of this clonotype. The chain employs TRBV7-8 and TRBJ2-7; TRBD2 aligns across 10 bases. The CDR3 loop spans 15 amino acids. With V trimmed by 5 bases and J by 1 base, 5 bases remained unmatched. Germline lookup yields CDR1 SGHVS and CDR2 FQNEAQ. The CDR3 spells CASSPGTSVSYEQYF. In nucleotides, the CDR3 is TGTGCCAGCAGCCCCGGGACTAGCGTTTCCTACGAGCAGTACTTC.

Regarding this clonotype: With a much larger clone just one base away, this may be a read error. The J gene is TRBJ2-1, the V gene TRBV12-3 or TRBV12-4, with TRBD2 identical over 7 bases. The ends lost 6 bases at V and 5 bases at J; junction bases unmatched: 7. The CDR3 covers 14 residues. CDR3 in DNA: TGTGCCAGCAGGACCGGGACTAACAACAATGAGCAGTTCTTC. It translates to CASRTGTNNNEQFF.

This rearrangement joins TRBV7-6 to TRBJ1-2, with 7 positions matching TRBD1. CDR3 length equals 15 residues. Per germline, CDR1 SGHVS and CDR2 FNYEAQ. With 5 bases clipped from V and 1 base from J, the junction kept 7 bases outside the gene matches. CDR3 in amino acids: CASSPGTANNYGYTF. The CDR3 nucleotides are TGTGCCAGCAGCCCAGGGACAGCAAATAACTATGGCTACACCTTC.

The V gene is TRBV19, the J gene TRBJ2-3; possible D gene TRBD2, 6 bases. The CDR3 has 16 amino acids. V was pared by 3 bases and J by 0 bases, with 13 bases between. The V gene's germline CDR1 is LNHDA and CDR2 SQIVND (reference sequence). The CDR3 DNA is TGTGCCAGTAGTATCGTGCGGGGCCCTAGCACAGATACGCAGTATTTT. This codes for CASSIVRGPSTDTQYF.

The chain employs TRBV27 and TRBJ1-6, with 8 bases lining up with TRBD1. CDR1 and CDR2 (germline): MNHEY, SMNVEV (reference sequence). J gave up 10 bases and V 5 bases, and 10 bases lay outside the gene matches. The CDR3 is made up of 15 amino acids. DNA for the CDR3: TGTGCCAGCAGTACAATAACAGGGGGAAGGTCACCCCTCCACTTT. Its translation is CASSTITGGRSPLHF.

The CDR3 spells CASSQEEGAGNEKLFF. The CDR3 DNA sequence: TGCGCCAGCAGCCAAGAGGAGGGGGCGGGTAATGAAAAACTGTTTTTT. The chain has TRBV4-1 and TRBJ1-4; 7 positions match TRBD1. The CDR3 contains 16 residues. The J segment lost 4 bases and the V segment lost 0 bases, leaving 5 bases of the junction unmatched. Germline V gene lookup returns CDR1 MGHRA and CDR2 YSYEKL.

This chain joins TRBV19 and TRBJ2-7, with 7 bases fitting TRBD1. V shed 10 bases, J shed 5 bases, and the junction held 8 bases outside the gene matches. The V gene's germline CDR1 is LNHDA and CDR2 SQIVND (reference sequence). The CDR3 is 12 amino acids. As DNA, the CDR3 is TGTGCCACACGACAGGGATGGGACGAGCAGTACTTC. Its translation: CATRQGWDEQYF.

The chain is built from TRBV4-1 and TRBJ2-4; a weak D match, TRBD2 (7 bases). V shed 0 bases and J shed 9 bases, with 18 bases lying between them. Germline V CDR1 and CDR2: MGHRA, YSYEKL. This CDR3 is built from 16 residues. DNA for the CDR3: TGCGCCAGCAGCCAAGATACGAGGGGGGGCCTCACCATTCAGTACTTC. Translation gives CASSQDTRGGLTIQYF.

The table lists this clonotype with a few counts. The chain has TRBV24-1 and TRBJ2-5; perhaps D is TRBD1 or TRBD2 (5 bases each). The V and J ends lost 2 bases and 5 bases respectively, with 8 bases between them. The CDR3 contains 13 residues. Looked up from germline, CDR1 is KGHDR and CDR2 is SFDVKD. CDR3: CATSDYGAETQYF. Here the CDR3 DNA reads TGTGCCACCAGTGATTACGGGGCCGAGACCCAGTACTTC.

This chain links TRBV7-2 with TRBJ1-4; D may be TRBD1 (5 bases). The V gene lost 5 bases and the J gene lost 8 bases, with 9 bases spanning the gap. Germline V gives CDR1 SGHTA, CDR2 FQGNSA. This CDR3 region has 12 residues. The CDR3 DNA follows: TGTGCCAGCAGCGGGGACGGAGAAAAACTGTTTTTT. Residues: CASSGDGEKLFF.

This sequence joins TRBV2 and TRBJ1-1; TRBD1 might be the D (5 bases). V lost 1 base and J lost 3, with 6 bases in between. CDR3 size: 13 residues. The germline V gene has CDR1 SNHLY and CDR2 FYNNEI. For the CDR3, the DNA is TGTGCCAGCAGTGAAGGGGGGTACACTGAAGCTTTCTTT. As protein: CASSEGGYTEAFF. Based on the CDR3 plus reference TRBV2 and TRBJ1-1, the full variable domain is EPEVTQTPSHQVTQMGQEVILRCVPISNHLYFYWYRQILGQKVEFLVSFYNNEISEKSEIFDDQFSVERPDGSNFTLKIRSTKLEDSAMYFCASSEGGYTEAFFGQGTRLTVV.

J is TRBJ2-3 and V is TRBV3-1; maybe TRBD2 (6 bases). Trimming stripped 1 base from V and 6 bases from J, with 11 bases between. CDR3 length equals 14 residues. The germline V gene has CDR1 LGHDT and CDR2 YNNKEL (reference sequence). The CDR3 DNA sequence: TGTGCCAGCAGCCAAGTAACTAGCCGGGATACGCAGTATTTT. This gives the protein CASSQVTSRDTQYF.

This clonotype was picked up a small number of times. The CDR3 DNA is TGTGCCAGCAGTTTATGGGGGGGCGTCTACACTGAAGCTTTCTTT. The encoded protein is CASSLWGGVYTEAFF. The chain recombines TRBV28 with TRBJ1-1; TRBD1 is a possible D gene (6 bases). The CDR3 totals 15 residues. Per germline, CDR1 MDHEN and CDR2 SYDVKM. V shed 0 bases and J shed 3 bases, with 11 bases lying between them. The whole variable domain, remainder taken from reference TRBV28 and TRBJ1-1, is DVKVTQSSRYLVKRTGEKVFLECVQDMDHENMFWYRQDPGLGLRLIYFSYDVKMKEKGDIPEGYSVSREKKERFSLILESASTNQTSMYLCASSLWGGVYTEAFFGQGTRLTVV.

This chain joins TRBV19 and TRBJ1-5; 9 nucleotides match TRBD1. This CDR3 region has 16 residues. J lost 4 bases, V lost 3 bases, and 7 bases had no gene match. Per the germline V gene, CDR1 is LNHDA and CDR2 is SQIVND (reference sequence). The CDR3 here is CASSIGTGTANQPQHF. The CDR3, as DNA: TGTGCCAGTAGTATTGGGACAGGGACGGCTAATCAGCCCCAGCATTTT. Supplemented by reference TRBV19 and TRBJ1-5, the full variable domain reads DGGITQSPKYLFRKEGQNVTLSCEQNLNHDAMYWYRQDPGQGLRLIYYSQIVNDFQKGDIAEGYSVSREKKESFPLTVTSAQKNPTAFYLCASSIGTGTANQPQHFGDGTRLSIL.

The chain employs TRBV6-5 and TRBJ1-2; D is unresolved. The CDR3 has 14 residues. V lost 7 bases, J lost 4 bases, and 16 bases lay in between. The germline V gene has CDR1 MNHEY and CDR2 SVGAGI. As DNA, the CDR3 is TGTGCCAGCACCCACTCAGGAGCGGTCTATGGCTACACCTTC. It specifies CASTHSGAVYGYTF.

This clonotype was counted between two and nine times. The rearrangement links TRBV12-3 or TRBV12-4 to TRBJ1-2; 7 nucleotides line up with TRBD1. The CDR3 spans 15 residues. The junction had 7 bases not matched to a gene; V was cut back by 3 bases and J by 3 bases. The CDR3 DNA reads TGTGCCAGCAGTTTGAACAGGGGTTCGCACTATGGCTACACCTTC. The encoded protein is CASSLNRGSHYGYTF.

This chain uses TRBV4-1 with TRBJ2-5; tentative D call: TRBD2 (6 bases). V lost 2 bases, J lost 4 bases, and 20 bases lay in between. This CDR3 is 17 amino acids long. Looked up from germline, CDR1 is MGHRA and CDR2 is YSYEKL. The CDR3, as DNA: TGCGCCAGCAGCCAATTTATTCTTAGGGAGGCTGGAGAGACCCAGTACTTC. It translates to CASSQFILREAGETQYF.

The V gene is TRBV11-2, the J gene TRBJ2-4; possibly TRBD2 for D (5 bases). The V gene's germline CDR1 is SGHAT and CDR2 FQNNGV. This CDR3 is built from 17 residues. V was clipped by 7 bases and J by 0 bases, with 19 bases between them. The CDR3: CASTYPGLPIAKNIQYF. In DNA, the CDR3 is TGTGCCAGCACTTATCCAGGACTTCCGATAGCCAAAAACATTCAGTACTTC.

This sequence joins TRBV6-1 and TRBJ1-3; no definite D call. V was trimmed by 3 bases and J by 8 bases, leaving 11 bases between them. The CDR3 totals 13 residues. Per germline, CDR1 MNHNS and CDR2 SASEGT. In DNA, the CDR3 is TGTGCCAGCAGTGAGTTTATTGCGGACACCATATATTTT. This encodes CASSEFIADTIYF.